These 21 T cell receptor beta chains were sequenced from one sample in a study of cytomegalovirus exposure and HLA in healthy donors. With 60 Vbeta and 13 Jbeta primers, the PCR was carried out. Profiling relied on immunoSEQ multiplex PCR, and the TCRdb table lists in-frame clones only, not all of them. Here the sample spans more than 150,000 clones, more than 60% being singletons. Sequencing was performed on PBMCs. All receptors come from a man aged 18 to 35 in good health and CMV-seronegative.

The rearrangement uses TRBV4-3 and TRBJ2-1; 8 nucleotides agree with TRBD2. Germline trimming cut 2 bases from V and 8 bases from J; bases unmatched to any gene: 11. The germline CDR1 and CDR2 sequences are LGHNA and YSLEER. The CDR3 loop spans 16 amino acids. DNA of the CDR3: TGCGCCAGCAGCCAATCTGCCCCCGGGACTAGTGATGAGCAGTTCTTC. It specifies CASSQSAPGTSDEQFF.

This clone came up once. The chain has TRBV4-1 and TRBJ2-4, with 7 bases aligning to TRBD1. Germline V gene sequence: CDR1 MGHRA, CDR2 YSYEKL. The CDR3 runs to 16 residues. Trimming removed 4 bases from V and 6 bases from J; junction bases left unmatched: 12. The CDR3 DNA reads TGCGCCAGCAGCCCACAACAGGGGATTGGGGGAAACATTCAGTACTTC. Its protein product is CASSPQQGIGGNIQYF.

This rearrangement joins TRBV21-1 to TRBJ1-3; the table gives TRBD1 as D, unverified against the DNA. TRBV21-1 is a recognized pseudogene. The CDR3 length is 19 residues. CDR3 in DNA: TGTGCCAGCAGCAAAAGAGGAGGATTACAGGGGGCTTCTGGAAACACCATATATTTT. The encoded protein is CASSKRGGLQGASGNTIYF.

The chain has TRBV28 and TRBJ1-2; D ambiguous. There are 12 residues in the CDR3. Trimming stripped 2 bases from V and 5 bases from J, with 6 bases between. Germline values: CDR1 MDHEN, CDR2 SYDVKM. The CDR3 sequence is CASSLLPYGYTF. The DNA for the CDR3 is TGTGCCAGCAGTTTACTTCCTTATGGCTACACCTTC.

This chain links TRBV7-8 with TRBJ2-7, with D perhaps TRBD2 (5 bases). The V and J ends lost 0 bases and 0 bases respectively, with 12 bases between them. Germline V lookup: CDR1 SGHVS, CDR2 FQNEAQ. The length of the CDR3 is 16 residues. The CDR3 loop is CASSLARVGSSYEQYF. CDR3 nucleotide sequence: TGTGCCAGCAGCTTAGCGAGGGTCGGCAGCTCCTACGAGCAGTACTTC. The full variable domain, completed using reference TRBV7-8 and TRBJ2-7, is GAGVSQSPRYKVAKRGQDVALRCDPISGHVSLFWYQQALGQGPEFLTYFQNEAQLDKSGLPSDRFFAERPEGSVSTLKIQRTQQEDSAVYLCASSLARVGSSYEQYFGPGTRLTVT.

This clone was detected once. V and J are TRBV29-1 and TRBJ1-6; D possibly corresponds to TRBD1 (6 bases). V dropped 6 bases and J dropped 5 bases, with 11 bases sitting between them. CDR1 and CDR2 (germline): SQVTM, ANQGSEA. CDR3 length: 13 residues. Written as DNA, the CDR3 is TGCAGCGTCTCACAGGGAAATAATTCACCCCTCCACTTT. This sequence encodes CSVSQGNNSPLHF. The variable domain in full, with the rest retrieved from reference TRBV29-1 and TRBJ1-6, is SAVISQKPSRDICQRGTSLTIQCQVDSQVTMMFWYRQQPGQSLTLIATANQGSEATYESGFVIDKFPISRPNLTFSTLTVSNMSPEDSSIYLCSVSQGNNSPLHFGNGTRLTVT.

The chain carries TRBV4-3 and TRBJ1-2; TRBD1 agrees at 8 bases. V shed 3 bases and J 4 bases; nucleotides not matched to a gene: 7. CDR1 and CDR2 from the germline V gene are LGHNA and YSLEER. The CDR3 is made up of 15 amino acids. The CDR3 spells CASSHADRALYGYTF. The CDR3 DNA reads as TGCGCCAGCAGCCATGCGGACAGGGCTCTCTATGGCTACACCTTC.

CDR3 in DNA: TGTGCCAGCAGTTACTCGAAGGGGTACCAGCCCCAGCATTTT. As protein: CASSYSKGYQPQHF. This chain connects TRBV6-5 to TRBJ1-5; maybe TRBD1 (5 bases). The CDR3 loop spans 14 amino acids. V lost 0 bases and J 7 bases, leaving 10 bases between the germline ends. Germline V gives CDR1 MNHEY, CDR2 SVGAGI.

The chain uses TRBV4-3 and TRBJ2-7, with 11 bases lining up with TRBD2. The V gene end was trimmed by 4 bases and the J gene end by 0 bases; junction bases not matched to a gene: 2. The germline V gene has CDR1 LGHNA and CDR2 YSLEER. This CDR3 region has 15 residues. The CDR3 DNA follows: TGCGCCAGCAGCCGCCTAGCGGGGGGCTCCTACGAGCAGTACTTC. Amino acid sequence: CASSRLAGGSYEQYF.

This clone was observed a single time. This chain uses TRBV7-6 with TRBJ2-5; 9 bases line up with TRBD1. Unmatched junction bases numbered 12, after V lost 5 bases and J lost 5 bases. Germline CDR1 and CDR2: SGHVS and FNYEAQ. This CDR3 region has 16 residues. This chain's CDR3 is CASSKGWTGEFETQYF. DNA of the CDR3: TGTGCCAGCAGCAAAGGGTGGACAGGGGAATTCGAGACCCAGTACTTC.

The chain uses TRBV6-5 and TRBJ1-2; unclear D gene. The CDR3 has 13 amino acids. Deletions cut 0 bases from V and 4 bases from J, with 6 bases between. In germline, CDR1 is MNHEY, CDR2 SVGAGI. This CDR3 is CASSYSQVYGYTF. The CDR3 region has the DNA TGTGCCAGCAGTTACTCTCAGGTCTATGGCTACACCTTC.

The chain uses TRBV7-2 and TRBJ2-1; 15 nucleotides match TRBD2. Germline loops: CDR1 SGHTA, CDR2 FQGNSA. The CDR3 contains 19 residues. The V segment lost 1 base and the J segment 4 bases; nucleotides outside the gene matches: 8. The DNA for the CDR3 is TGTGCCAGCAGCTTAGTTGGGACTAGCGGGGGGAGGTGGTACAATGAGCAGTTCTTC. Its protein is CASSLVGTSGGRWYNEQFF.

The CDR3 loop reads CASSIGAERPQHF. The CDR3 DNA reads as TGTGCCAGTAGTATAGGCGCCGAGCGGCCCCAGCATTTT. The rearrangement uses TRBV19 and TRBJ1-5, with D hard to call. With 1 base removed from V and 9 bases from J, the gap between germline ends came to 10 bases. Germline V gene sequence: CDR1 LNHDA, CDR2 SQIVND (reference sequence). The CDR3 is 13 residues long.

The count of this clone is one. The V gene is TRBV5-4, the J gene TRBJ1-2, with 7 bases identical to TRBD1. Unmatched junction bases numbered 7, after V lost 4 bases and J lost 4 bases. CDR3 length: 14 amino acids. Germline lookup yields CDR1 SGHNT and CDR2 YYREEE (reference sequence). CDR3 region: CASSHDRAPYGYTF. The CDR3 DNA sequence: TGTGCCAGCAGCCACGACAGGGCGCCCTATGGCTACACCTTC.

This sequence joins TRBV30 and TRBJ2-3, with TRBD2 matching 8 bases. Looked up from germline, CDR1 is GTSNPN and CDR2 is SVGIG (reference sequence). The CDR3 loop spans 15 amino acids. V shed 3 bases, J shed 2 bases, and the junction held 7 bases outside the gene matches. CDR3 amino acids: CAWSDGGLDTDTQYF. CDR3 DNA sequence: TGTGCCTGGAGCGACGGGGGACTAGACACAGATACGCAGTATTTT.

CDR3 sequence reads: CASSPRGGGTGEQYF. As DNA, the CDR3 is TGCGCCAGCAGTCCACGAGGGGGGGGAACGGGCGAGCAGTACTTC. The rearrangement joins TRBV4-3 to TRBJ2-7; a weak D match, TRBD2 (7 bases). Germline-derived CDR1 and CDR2 are LGHNA and YSLEER. The V end lost 6 bases, the J end lost 6 bases, and 21 bases lay between the germline ends. The CDR3 length is 15 residues.

The CDR3: CASSRTGGGRQFF. The CDR3 nucleotides are TGTGCCAGCAGCCGTACGGGGGGTGGAAGGCAGTTCTTC. The chain employs TRBV11-2 and TRBJ2-1, with 7 bases fitting TRBD2. CDR1 and CDR2 from the germline V gene are SGHAT and FQNNGV. The CDR3 contains 13 residues. Trimming cost V 5 bases and J 12 bases; bases outside gene matches: 10.

This clone was counted between two and nine times. The rearrangement joins TRBV5-6 to TRBJ1-1, with 9 bases identical to TRBD1. There are 14 residues in the CDR3. Germline V gene sequence: CDR1 SGHDT, CDR2 YYEEEE. V shed 5 bases, J shed 4 bases, and the junction held 6 bases outside the gene matches. The CDR3 DNA reads TGTGCCAGCAGAAACGACAGGGGGAGCACTGAAGCTTTCTTT. Encoded protein: CASRNDRGSTEAFF. The complete variable domain, with remaining parts taken from reference TRBV5-6 and TRBJ1-1, reads DAGVTQSPTHLIKTRGQQVTLRCSPKSGHDTVSWYQQALGQGPQFIFQYYEEEERQRGNFPDRFSGHQFPNYSSELNVNALLLGDSALYLCASRNDRGSTEAFFGQGTRLTVV.

The V call is TRBV16, the J call TRBJ2-2, with D perhaps matching TRBD2 (5 bases). Germline V gives CDR1 KGHSY, CDR2 FQNENV. V was clipped by 2 bases and J by 1 base, with 11 bases between them. This CDR3 is built from 16 residues. Here the CDR3 DNA reads TGTGCCAGCAGCCAAGTCGCTAGCCTGAACACCGGGGAGCTGTTTTTT. Protein product: CASSQVASLNTGELFF.

For this clone: One end of the junction varies from germline; a read error may be responsible. This chain uses TRBV11-2 with TRBJ2-3; 10 bases map to TRBD1. CDR3 length equals 15 residues. Looked up from germline, CDR1 is SGHAT and CDR2 is FQNNGV. The CDR3 sequence: CASSIDRGPTDTQYF. DNA for the CDR3: TGTGCCAGCAGCATAGACAGGGGGCCCACAGATACGCAGTATTTT.

The chain has TRBV25-1 and TRBJ2-5, with TRBD1 as a possible D gene (6 bases). Germline loops: CDR1 MGHDK, CDR2 SYGVNS. Trimming took 2 bases from V and 7 from J, leaving 17 bases between them. CDR3 length: 15 residues. The CDR3 region is CASSEEPGEVGTQYF. CDR3 DNA: TGTGCCAGCAGTGAAGAGCCAGGGGAAGTTGGGACCCAGTACTTC.